The clone carrying this T cell receptor beta chain came up many times. This sample stems from a study of low-dose radiotherapy and immunotherapy resistance in tumors. Study-level information: Doses of 0.5 Gy per fraction every 2 weeks, totaling 6.5 Gy, went to Cohort 1.

CDR3 length: 15 amino acids. CDR1 is MGHRA, CDR2 YSYEKL, per germline. The V end was cut by 4 bases, the J end by 4 bases, with 16 bases between. Time point: after trial treatment. Treatment indicated: LDRT plus nivolumab, ipilimumab, low-dose cyclophosphamide and aspirin (RACIN trial). First-strand cDNA used TRAV- and TRBV-specific primers, covering alpha and beta chains. Using a constant-region primer together with a V-primer adapter, TCRs were subjected to roughly 18 PCR cycles of amplification. TCRdb independently ran MiXCR on the reads; one entry per CDR3 protein. Of around 84,000 distinct CDR3 sequences in the sample, over 15% were seen once.

This sequence originates from a male donor with prostate cancer. The sequenced sample was PBMCs, obtained after low-dose radiotherapy plus immunotherapy. The V and J genes are TRBV4-1 and TRBJ1-1, with TRBD1 as a possible D gene (5 bases). This chain's CDR3 is CASSLSQGLGTEAFF. CDR3 DNA sequence: TGCGCCAGCAGCCTCTCCCAGGGACTGGGCACTGAAGCTTTCTTT.